This T cell receptor beta chain stems from a study of T cells after yellow fever vaccination. Overall study results and limits: Contaminants from the bulk population, in the form of abundant clonotypes, could be found in FACS-sorted repertoires. Post-booster reappearance was seen for most primary-vaccination clones (around 96% CD4, 75% to 90% CD8).

This clonotype was seen more than once but under ten times. Its antigen is as yet unknown. A 5'RACE template-switching step, the method used to make TCR cDNA, added a universal primer site and UMIs. A single record per CDR3 protein comes from TCRdb applying MiXCR to the 5' RACE reads. The repertoire holds about 340,000 distinct CDR3 sequences, under 15% seen once, with roughly 3.1% in the top ten. The CDR3 sequence is 14 residues long. V shed 4 bases and J shed 2 bases, with 8 bases lying between them. Germline V gene sequence: CDR1 SNHLY, CDR2 FYNNEI. This chain connects TRBV2 to TRBJ2-2, with D hard to call. Material: CD4+ T cells sorted from PBMCs, obtained 15 days after the yellow fever booster vaccination. The sequence came from a man aged 18 to 35 who received the YFV17D yellow fever vaccine. CDR3 DNA: TGTGCCAGCAGTGGGGCAGATAACACCGGGGAGCTGTTTTTT. Amino acids: CASSGADNTGELFF. The variable domain in full, completed from reference TRBV2 and TRBJ2-2, reads EPEVTQTPSHQVTQMGQEVILRCVPISNHLYFYWYRQILGQKVEFLVSFYNNEISEKSEIFDDQFSVERPDGSNFTLKIRSTKLEDSAMYFCASSGADNTGELFFGEGSRLTVL.